One TCR beta chain is described in this entry. Its antigen is not identified. There are 17 residues in the CDR3. The germline CDR1 and CDR2 sequences are MNHEY and SMNVEV (reference sequence). V was pared by 3 bases and J by 1 base, with 13 bases between. The data derive from a study of human T cells and chemical hapten exposure. Study conclusions and caveats: Expanded TCRs created a significantly greater count of big CDR3 similarity clusters than controls did.

As for time point: patch test 2, 6 weeks after DPC sensitization. Treatment: therapeutic diphenylcyclopropenone sensitization with weekly scalp DPC. Alopecia patients, 18 to 70 years old and DPC-suitable, served as donors. Each CDR3 protein gets one entry after TCRdb re-called the RACE reads with MiXCR. Of over 130,000 distinct CDR3 sequences in the sample, roughly 12% are singletons; the top ten hold around 1.4%. The sequencing used whole blood, collected in connection with sensitization to the hapten diphenylcyclopropenone (DPC). The sequence came from a woman in her 50s with alopecia areata. Some clones in this sample may be carry-over from other donors' samples. The chain uses TRBV27 and TRBJ2-6, with D unresolved. CDR3 nucleotide sequence: TGTGCCAGCAGTTTCGCCGGCGCCGTGTCTGGGGCCAACGTCCTGACTTTC. Translating gives CASSFAGAVSGANVLTF.